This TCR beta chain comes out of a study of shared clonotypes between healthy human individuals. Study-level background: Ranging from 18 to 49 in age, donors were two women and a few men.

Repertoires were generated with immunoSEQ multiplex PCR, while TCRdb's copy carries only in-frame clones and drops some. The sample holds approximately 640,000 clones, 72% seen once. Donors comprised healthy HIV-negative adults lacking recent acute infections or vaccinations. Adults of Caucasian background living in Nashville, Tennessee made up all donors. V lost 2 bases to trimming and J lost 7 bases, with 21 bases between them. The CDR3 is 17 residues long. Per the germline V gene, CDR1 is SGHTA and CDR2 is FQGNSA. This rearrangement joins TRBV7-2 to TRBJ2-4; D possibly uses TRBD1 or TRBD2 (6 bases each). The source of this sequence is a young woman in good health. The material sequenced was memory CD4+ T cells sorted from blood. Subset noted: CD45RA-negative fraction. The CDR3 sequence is CASSLLGGGSPGNIQYF. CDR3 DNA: TGTGCCAGCAGCTTATTAGGAGGGGGTAGCCCGGGGAACATTCAGTACTTC.